This T cell receptor beta chain was identified in a study of blood T cell repertoires in COVID-19. Across the whole study: PBMCs, B-cell-depleted T cells, or T cells provided the cDNA or gDNA that made up the material.

This CDR3 comprises 13 residues. Germline loops: CDR1 SNHLY, CDR2 FYNNEI. V was trimmed by 3 bases and J by 4 bases, leaving 9 bases between them. Method: immunoSEQ multiplex PCR; TCRdb's copy keeps in-frame clones and lacks some. The sample consists of 65,000 to 85,000 clones, about nine tenths of them appearing once. Only a few counts were recorded for this clone. The origin of this receptor is a human donor in a cohort sampled during active COVID-19. The chain employs TRBV2 and TRBJ1-2, with D unclear. Sequencing was carried out using peripheral blood. The CDR3 is CASSESQVYGYTF. The CDR3 region has the DNA TGTGCCAGCAGTGAGTCTCAGGTCTATGGCTACACCTTC.